The T cell receptor (beta chain) described here comes from a study of blood T cells in healthy people across ages. Points from the study as a whole: Diversity of TCR beta correlated strongly with naive T cell percentage. Naive CD4+ cell counts and diversity both ran higher in long-lived than in aged donors.

A second PCR of 7 to 11 cycles used a sample-barcoded 5' primer and a J-beta primer mix. In TCRdb, the 5' RACE reads were re-called with MiXCR into one record per CDR3 protein. The data contain more than 800,000 distinct CDR3 sequences, less than 50% of them singletons. Germline V gene sequence: CDR1 SNHLY, CDR2 FYNNEI. V was trimmed by 2 bases and J by 4 bases, leaving 6 bases between them. The CDR3 has 13 amino acids. Many counts were recorded for this clonotype. No antigen is known for it. Sequencing was done on a sample of blood. The clonotype originates from a woman in her sixties or seventies in good health. This rearrangement joins TRBV2 to TRBJ2-1, with D unclear. CDR3 coding DNA: TGTGCCAGCAGTGAATTGGCGTACAATGAGCAGTTCTTC. Translation: CASSELAYNEQFF.